These T cell receptor beta chains were read from a single sample in a study of T cells in Graves' hyperthyroidism and ophthalmopathy. In TCRdb, the multiplex PCR reads were re-called with MiXCR into one record per CDR3 protein. The table includes more than 600,000 distinct CDR3 sequences, about 17% detected once. Material for sequencing was blood. The receptors originated from a young man with Graves' hyperthyroidism. Both conserved end residues are part of each CDR3. D genes are given only for firm matches. Expanded clones get a size class; other rows say once, few or many, or leave the size out.

j_gene: TRBJ2-2; abundance: .; d_gene: TRBD1; v_gene: TRBV5-1; len: 19; CDR3nt: TGCGCCAGCAGCTTGACCGGGACAGGGGTTCTGCGGAACACCGGGGAGCTGTTTTTT; CDR3aa: CASSLTGTGVLRNTGELFF
j_gene: TRBJ2-3; abundance: few; d_gene: TRBD2; v_gene: TRBV24-1; len: 21; CDR3nt: TGTGCCACCAGTGACCCCGTGCCGGGACTAGCGGCAACCGACAGGACAGATACGCAGTATTTT; CDR3aa: CATSDPVPGLAATDRTDTQYF
j_gene: TRBJ2-1; abundance: .; d_gene: .; v_gene: TRBV29-1; len: 15; CDR3nt: TGCAGCGTTAGAGGGGCTCCAATGGCCTACAATGAGCAGTTCTTC; CDR3aa: CSVRGAPMAYNEQFF
j_gene: TRBJ2-2; abundance: .; d_gene: TRBD2; v_gene: TRBV19; len: 13; CDR3nt: TGTGCCAGTAGTACGGGGGGGTCCGGGGAGCTGTTTTTT; CDR3aa: CASSTGGSGELFF
j_gene: TRBJ2-1; abundance: many; d_gene: .; v_gene: TRBV5-1; len: 15; CDR3nt: TGCGCCAGCACTATCTTTGGACAGAGGGGAAATGAGCAGTTCTTC; CDR3aa: CASTIFGQRGNEQFF
j_gene: TRBJ2-5; abundance: many; d_gene: TRBD2; v_gene: TRBV2; len: 13; CDR3nt: TGTGCCAGCACCGGGTCCCCCGGGGGGGCCCAGTACTTC; CDR3aa: CASTGSPGGAQYF
j_gene: TRBJ1-5; abundance: .; d_gene: .; v_gene: TRBV12-3/TRBV12-4; len: 14; CDR3nt: TGTGCCAGCAGTTCCGGGGGGGTAAGCCAGCCCCAGCATTTT; CDR3aa: CASSSGGVSQPQHF
j_gene: TRBJ1-5; abundance: many; d_gene: .; v_gene: TRBV12-3/TRBV12-4; len: 15; CDR3nt: TGTGCCAGCAGTTTAGTACAGGGCGGCAATCAGCCCCAGCATTTT; CDR3aa: CASSLVQGGNQPQHF
j_gene: TRBJ2-7; abundance: many; d_gene: TRBD2; v_gene: TRBV29-1; len: 14; CDR3nt: TGCAGCGCTAGGACTAGCGGGACCCTCTACGAGCAGTACTTC; CDR3aa: CSARTSGTLYEQYF
j_gene: TRBJ2-2; abundance: few; d_gene: TRBD2; v_gene: TRBV27; len: 18; CDR3nt: TGTGCCAGCAGTCCGGGACTAGCGGGTGGGGCGTATACCGGGGAGCTGTTTTTT; CDR3aa: CASSPGLAGGAYTGELFF
j_gene: TRBJ2-7; abundance: few; d_gene: .; v_gene: TRBV12-3/TRBV12-4; len: 15; CDR3nt: TGTGCCAGCGGTCTAAACCCGGGCAGCTCCTACGAGCAGTACTTC; CDR3aa: CASGLNPGSSYEQYF
j_gene: TRBJ1-1; abundance: few; d_gene: .; v_gene: TRBV6-2/TRBV6-3; len: 16; CDR3nt: TGTGCCAGCAGTTACCCCATCAGAACCGCGAACACTGAAGCTTTCTTT; CDR3aa: CASSYPIRTANTEAFF
j_gene: TRBJ2-7; abundance: .; d_gene: .; v_gene: TRBV30; len: 16; CDR3nt: TGTGCCTGGAGGGATACCGGGACTGTGAGCTCCTACGAGCAGTACTTC; CDR3aa: CAWRDTGTVSSYEQYF
j_gene: TRBJ1-3; abundance: few; d_gene: .; v_gene: TRBV7-2; len: 16; CDR3nt: TGTGCCAGCAGCAAACAGACCGAGAGCTCTGGAAACACCATATATTTT; CDR3aa: CASSKQTESSGNTIYF
j_gene: TRBJ1-5; abundance: .; d_gene: .; v_gene: TRBV28; len: 15; CDR3nt: TGTGCCAGCAGTTTCGGCCCCCTAAGCAATCAGCCCCAGCATTTT; CDR3aa: CASSFGPLSNQPQHF
j_gene: TRBJ1-4; abundance: few; d_gene: .; v_gene: TRBV2; len: 14; CDR3nt: TGTGCCAGCAGTGAAGGGCAGGTCAATGAAAAACTGTTTTTT; CDR3aa: CASSEGQVNEKLFF
j_gene: TRBJ1-4; abundance: .; d_gene: TRBD1; v_gene: TRBV5-1; len: 17; CDR3nt: TGCGCCAGCAGCATACAGGGGGCGCTGAGCTCGGATGAAAAACTGTTTTTT; CDR3aa: CASSIQGALSSDEKLFF
j_gene: TRBJ2-4; abundance: many; d_gene: .; v_gene: TRBV30; len: 16; CDR3nt: TGTGCCTGGAGTCTCTACCCCGGGACTCGTCAAAACATTCAGTACTTC; CDR3aa: CAWSLYPGTRQNIQYF
j_gene: TRBJ1-5; abundance: .; d_gene: .; v_gene: TRBV15; len: 15; CDR3nt: TGTGCCACCAGCAGAGATTATCGGGGCGGGGAGCCCCAGCATTTT; CDR3aa: CATSRDYRGGEPQHF
j_gene: TRBJ1-4; abundance: few; d_gene: .; v_gene: TRBV19; len: 14; CDR3nt: TGTGCCAGTAGTATAGAAGGGGCAAATGAAAAACTGTTTTTT; CDR3aa: CASSIEGANEKLFF
j_gene: TRBJ1-4; abundance: .; d_gene: .; v_gene: TRBV14; len: 13; CDR3nt: TGTGCCAGCAGCCAAGTGGATCTTGGAAAACTGTTTTTT; CDR3aa: CASSQVDLGKLFF
j_gene: TRBJ2-6; abundance: few; d_gene: TRBD1; v_gene: TRBV7-2; len: 19; CDR3nt: TGTGCCAGCAGCCATGGAGCGGGACAGGGATTCACTGGGGCCAACGTCCTGACTTTC; CDR3aa: CASSHGAGQGFTGANVLTF
j_gene: TRBJ2-5; abundance: .; d_gene: .; v_gene: TRBV20-1; len: 16; CDR3nt: TGCAGTGCTAGAGATCCAGGGACGGTCTTGGGAGAGACCCAGTACTTC; CDR3aa: CSARDPGTVLGETQYF
j_gene: TRBJ2-5; abundance: many; d_gene: TRBD2; v_gene: TRBV28; len: 16; CDR3nt: TGTGCCAGCAGTTTATCTGGGGGACTAGCGGAAGAGACCCAGTACTTC; CDR3aa: CASSLSGGLAEETQYF
j_gene: TRBJ2-1; abundance: .; d_gene: TRBD2; v_gene: TRBV7-6; len: 14; CDR3nt: TGTGCCAGCAGCCACGGGACTAGCGGGAATGAGCAGTTCTTC; CDR3aa: CASSHGTSGNEQFF
j_gene: TRBJ2-7; abundance: .; d_gene: TRBD1; v_gene: TRBV9; len: 15; CDR3nt: TGTGCCAGCAGCGTCGAAGGGACAGCGCCCTACGAGCAGTACTTC; CDR3aa: CASSVEGTAPYEQYF
j_gene: TRBJ1-1; abundance: .; d_gene: .; v_gene: TRBV19; len: 16; CDR3nt: TGTGCCAGTAGTATAGTCGCCAGGGGAACGAACACTGAAGCTTTCTTT; CDR3aa: CASSIVARGTNTEAFF
j_gene: TRBJ2-1; abundance: .; d_gene: TRBD2; v_gene: TRBV9; len: 20; CDR3nt: TGTGCCAGCTCTGGTGGGGGACTAGCGGGAGGGCCGTGGTCCTACAATGAGCAGTTCTTC; CDR3aa: CASSGGGLAGGPWSYNEQFF
j_gene: TRBJ2-4; abundance: many; d_gene: .; v_gene: TRBV12-3/TRBV12-4; len: 13; CDR3nt: TGTGCCAGCAGTTTACTGGGAGAAAACATTCAGTACTTC; CDR3aa: CASSLLGENIQYF
j_gene: TRBJ1-1; abundance: many; d_gene: .; v_gene: TRBV20-1; len: 14; CDR3nt: TGCAGTGCTAGAGACTTCCGGGGGCTTTCTGAAGCTTTCTTT; CDR3aa: CSARDFRGLSEAFF
j_gene: TRBJ2-1; abundance: .; d_gene: TRBD2; v_gene: TRBV7-3; len: 16; CDR3nt: TGTGCCAGCAGCTCAGGGACTAGCGGGGATTACAATGAGCAGTTCTTC; CDR3aa: CASSSGTSGDYNEQFF
j_gene: TRBJ2-2; abundance: few; d_gene: .; v_gene: TRBV20-1; len: 13; CDR3nt: TGCAGTGCTAGACACAGCAACACCGGGGAGCTGTTTTTT; CDR3aa: CSARHSNTGELFF
j_gene: TRBJ2-3; abundance: .; d_gene: .; v_gene: TRBV7-3; len: 13; CDR3nt: TGTGCCAGCAGCCTACAGGTTTCAGATACGCAGTATTTT; CDR3aa: CASSLQVSDTQYF
j_gene: TRBJ2-3; abundance: .; d_gene: .; v_gene: TRBV9; len: 11; CDR3nt: TGTGCCAGCAGCGATCAGGGGACGCAGTATTTT; CDR3aa: CASSDQGTQYF
j_gene: TRBJ2-7; abundance: few; d_gene: TRBD2; v_gene: TRBV28; len: 16; CDR3nt: TGTGCCAGCAGCTACCGGCTTCTGACTAGCTCATACGAGCAGTACTTC; CDR3aa: CASSYRLLTSSYEQYF
j_gene: TRBJ2-7; abundance: .; d_gene: TRBD2; v_gene: TRBV20-1; len: 17; CDR3nt: TGCAGTGCAACAGGGCCTCCGGGACTAGGTAGGAGAGGCGAGCAGTACTTC; CDR3aa: CSATGPPGLGRRGEQYF
j_gene: TRBJ2-2; abundance: few; d_gene: .; v_gene: TRBV2; len: 17; CDR3nt: TGTGCCAGCAGTGAAGGACTTCAAGGGGAAAGCACCGGGGAGCTGTTTTTT; CDR3aa: CASSEGLQGESTGELFF
j_gene: TRBJ2-7; abundance: many; d_gene: .; v_gene: TRBV6-1; len: 13; CDR3nt: TGTGCCAGCAGTACTAGGGTTTCCCACGAGCAGTACTTC; CDR3aa: CASSTRVSHEQYF
j_gene: TRBJ1-2; abundance: many; d_gene: .; v_gene: TRBV12-3/TRBV12-4; len: 13; CDR3nt: TGTGCCAGCAGGGCCAGCCTTAGCTATGGCTACACCTTC; CDR3aa: CASRASLSYGYTF
j_gene: TRBJ1-5; abundance: .; d_gene: .; v_gene: TRBV4-2; len: 13; CDR3nt: TGTGGCAGCAGCCAAGAAGGGGCAGCCGTCCAGCATTTT; CDR3aa: CGSSQEGAAVQHF
j_gene: TRBJ2-1; abundance: few; d_gene: .; v_gene: TRBV24-1; len: 16; CDR3nt: TGTGCCACCAGTGATAATCTGGCGGGTTCATACAATGAGCAGTTCTTC; CDR3aa: CATSDNLAGSYNEQFF
j_gene: TRBJ1-5; abundance: .; d_gene: .; v_gene: TRBV3-1; len: 13; CDR3nt: TGTGCCAGCAGCCAAGGCGCAGCTCAGCCCCAGCATTTT; CDR3aa: CASSQGAAQPQHF
j_gene: TRBJ2-3; abundance: .; d_gene: TRBD2; v_gene: TRBV7-2; len: 16; CDR3nt: TGTGCCAGCAGCTTTCTAGCGGGACTCCCCTCAGATACGCAGTATTTT; CDR3aa: CASSFLAGLPSDTQYF
j_gene: TRBJ2-1; abundance: few; d_gene: TRBD2; v_gene: TRBV9; len: 16; CDR3nt: TGTGCCAGCAGCGGAGGGACTAGCGGGATATGGAATGAGCAGTTCTTC; CDR3aa: CASSGGTSGIWNEQFF
j_gene: TRBJ2-7; abundance: .; d_gene: .; v_gene: TRBV4-1; len: 15; CDR3nt: TGCGCCAGCAGCCAAGTCCACAGCTCGGGTTCCGAGCAGTACTTC; CDR3aa: CASSQVHSSGSEQYF
j_gene: TRBJ2-1; abundance: few; d_gene: TRBD2; v_gene: TRBV4-1; len: 17; CDR3nt: TGCGCCAGCAGCCCAGGACTAGCGGCCATCTCCTACAATGAGCAGTTCTTC; CDR3aa: CASSPGLAAISYNEQFF
j_gene: TRBJ1-1; abundance: many; d_gene: .; v_gene: TRBV20-1; len: 11; CDR3nt: TGCAGTGCTAGGATCGCAACTGAAGCTTTCTTT; CDR3aa: CSARIATEAFF
j_gene: TRBJ2-5; abundance: many; d_gene: TRBD2; v_gene: TRBV6-1; len: 14; CDR3nt: TGTGCCAGCAGGGGAACCGGGACTAGAGGGACCCAGTACTTC; CDR3aa: CASRGTGTRGTQYF
j_gene: TRBJ2-3; abundance: .; d_gene: .; v_gene: TRBV9; len: 14; CDR3nt: TGTGCCAGCAGCGCAGGACGGCCAGGGGATACGCAGTATTTT; CDR3aa: CASSAGRPGDTQYF
j_gene: TRBJ2-7; abundance: .; d_gene: .; v_gene: TRBV6-1; len: 15; CDR3nt: TGTGCCAGCAGTGAGATGAGGCCTAATTCCTACGAGCAGTACTTC; CDR3aa: CASSEMRPNSYEQYF